This TCR beta chain stems from a study of cytomegalovirus exposure and HLA in healthy donors. The PCR had 60 Vbeta and 13 Jbeta primers. Data came from immunoSEQ multiplex PCR; TCRdb stores just in-frame clones and leaves some out. This sample has 90,000 to 150,000 clones, with over 75% found just once. The clonotype originates from a human donor in good health. Sequenced material: PBMCs.

The chain's CDR3 is CSVEGGQSDTQYF. CDR3 nucleotides: TGCAGCGTTGAAGGGGGGCAATCAGATACGCAGTATTTT. The chain employs TRBV29-1 and TRBJ2-3; tentatively, D is TRBD1 (6 bases). CDR3 size: 13 residues. Trimming stripped 1 base from V and 4 bases from J, with 9 bases between. CDR1 and CDR2 from the germline V gene are SQVTM and ANQGSEA.